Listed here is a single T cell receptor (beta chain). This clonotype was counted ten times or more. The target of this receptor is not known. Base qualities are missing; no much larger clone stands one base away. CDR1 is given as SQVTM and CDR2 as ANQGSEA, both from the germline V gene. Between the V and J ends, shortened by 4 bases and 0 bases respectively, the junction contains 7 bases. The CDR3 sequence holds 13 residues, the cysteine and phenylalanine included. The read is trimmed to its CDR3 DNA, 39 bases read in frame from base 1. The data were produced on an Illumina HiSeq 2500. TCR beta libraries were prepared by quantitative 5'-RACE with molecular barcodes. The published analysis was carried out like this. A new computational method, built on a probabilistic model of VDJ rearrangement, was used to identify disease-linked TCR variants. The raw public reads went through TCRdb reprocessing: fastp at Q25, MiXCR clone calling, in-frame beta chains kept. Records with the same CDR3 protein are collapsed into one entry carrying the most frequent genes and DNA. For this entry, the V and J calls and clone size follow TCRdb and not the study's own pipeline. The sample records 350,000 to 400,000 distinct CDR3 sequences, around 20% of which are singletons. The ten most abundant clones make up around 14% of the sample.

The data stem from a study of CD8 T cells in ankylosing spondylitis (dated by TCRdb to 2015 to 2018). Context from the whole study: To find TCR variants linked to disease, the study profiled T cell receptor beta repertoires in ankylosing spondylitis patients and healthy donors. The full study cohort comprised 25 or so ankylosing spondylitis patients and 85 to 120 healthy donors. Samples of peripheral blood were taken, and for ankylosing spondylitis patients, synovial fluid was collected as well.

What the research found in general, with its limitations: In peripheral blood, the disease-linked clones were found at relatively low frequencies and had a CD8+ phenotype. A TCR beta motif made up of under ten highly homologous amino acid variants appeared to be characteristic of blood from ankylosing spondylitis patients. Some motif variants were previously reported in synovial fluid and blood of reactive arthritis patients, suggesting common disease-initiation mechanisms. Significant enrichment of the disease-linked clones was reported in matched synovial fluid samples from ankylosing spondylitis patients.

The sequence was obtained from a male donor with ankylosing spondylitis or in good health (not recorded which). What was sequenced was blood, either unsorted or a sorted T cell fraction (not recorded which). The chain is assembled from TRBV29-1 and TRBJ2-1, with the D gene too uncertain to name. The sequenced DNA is TGCAGCGTTGCACCGTCCTCCTACAATGAGCAGTTCTTC. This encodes CSVAPSSYNEQFF.